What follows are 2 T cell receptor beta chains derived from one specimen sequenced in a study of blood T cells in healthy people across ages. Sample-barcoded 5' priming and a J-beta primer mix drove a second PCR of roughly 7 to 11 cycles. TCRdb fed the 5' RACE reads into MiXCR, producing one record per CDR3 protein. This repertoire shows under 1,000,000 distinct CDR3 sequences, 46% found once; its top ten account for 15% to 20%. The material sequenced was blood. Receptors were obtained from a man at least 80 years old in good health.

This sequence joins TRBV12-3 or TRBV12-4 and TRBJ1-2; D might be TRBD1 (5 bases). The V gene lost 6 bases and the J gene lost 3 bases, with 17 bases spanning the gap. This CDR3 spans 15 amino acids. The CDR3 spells CASRPSSAGDYGYTF. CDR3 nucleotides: TGTGCCAGCAGACCCTCCTCGGCGGGGGACTATGGCTACACCTTC.

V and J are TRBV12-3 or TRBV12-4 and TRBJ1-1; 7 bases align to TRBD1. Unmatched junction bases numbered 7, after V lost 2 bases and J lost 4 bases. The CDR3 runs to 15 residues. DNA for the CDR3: TGTGCCAGCAGTTTATCCCCGACAGGGAGCACTGAAGCTTTCTTT. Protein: CASSLSPTGSTEAFF.